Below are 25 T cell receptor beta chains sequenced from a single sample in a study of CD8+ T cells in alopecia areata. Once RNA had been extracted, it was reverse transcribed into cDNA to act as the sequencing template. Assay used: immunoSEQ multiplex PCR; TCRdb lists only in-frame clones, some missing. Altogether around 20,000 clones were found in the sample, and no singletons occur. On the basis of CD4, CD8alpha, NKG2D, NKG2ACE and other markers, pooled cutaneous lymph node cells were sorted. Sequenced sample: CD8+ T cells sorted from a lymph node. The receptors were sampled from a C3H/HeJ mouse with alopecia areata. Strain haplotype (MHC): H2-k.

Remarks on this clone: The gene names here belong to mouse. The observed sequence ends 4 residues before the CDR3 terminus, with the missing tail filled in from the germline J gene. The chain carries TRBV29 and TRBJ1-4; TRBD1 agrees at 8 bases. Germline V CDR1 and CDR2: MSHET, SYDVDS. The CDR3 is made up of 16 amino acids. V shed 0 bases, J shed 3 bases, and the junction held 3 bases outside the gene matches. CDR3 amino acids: CASSLSRTGPNERLFF. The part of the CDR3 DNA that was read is TGTGCTAGCAGTTTATCCAGGACAGGGCCCAACGAA.

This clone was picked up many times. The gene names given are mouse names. The part of the CDR3 DNA that was read is TGCACCTGCAGTGCACAGAAAAAC. Translation: CTCSAQKN. The entire CDR3 is CTCSAQKNTLYF. The chain employs TRBV1 and TRBJ2-4; the D is unclear. The CDR3 end falls 4 residues outside the read, so it is completed with the germline J gene. Germline loops: CDR1 NSQYPW, CDR2 LRSPGD (reference sequence). This CDR3 is 12 amino acids long.

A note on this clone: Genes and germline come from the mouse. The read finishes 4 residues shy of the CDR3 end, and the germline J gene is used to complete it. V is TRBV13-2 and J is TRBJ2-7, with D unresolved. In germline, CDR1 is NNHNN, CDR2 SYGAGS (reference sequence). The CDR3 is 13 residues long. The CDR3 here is CASGDADKYEQYF. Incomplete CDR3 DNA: TGTGCCAGCGGTGATGCAGACAAATAT.

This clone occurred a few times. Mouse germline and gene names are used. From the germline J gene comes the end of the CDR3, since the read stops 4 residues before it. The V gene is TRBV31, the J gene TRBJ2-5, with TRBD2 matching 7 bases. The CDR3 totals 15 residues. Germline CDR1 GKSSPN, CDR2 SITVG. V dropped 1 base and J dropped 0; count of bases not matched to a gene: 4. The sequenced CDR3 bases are TGTGCCTGGAGTCAGGCTGGGGGTAACCAAGAC. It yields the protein CAWSQAGGNQD. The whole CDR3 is CAWSQAGGNQDTQYF.

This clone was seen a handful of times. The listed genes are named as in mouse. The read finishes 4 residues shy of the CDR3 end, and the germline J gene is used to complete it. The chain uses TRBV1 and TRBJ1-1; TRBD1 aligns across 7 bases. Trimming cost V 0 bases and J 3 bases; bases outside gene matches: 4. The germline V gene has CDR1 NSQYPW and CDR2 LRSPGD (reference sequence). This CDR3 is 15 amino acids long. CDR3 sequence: CTCSADLTGYTEVFF. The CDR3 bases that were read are TGCACCTGCAGTGCAGATCTGACAGGGTACACA.

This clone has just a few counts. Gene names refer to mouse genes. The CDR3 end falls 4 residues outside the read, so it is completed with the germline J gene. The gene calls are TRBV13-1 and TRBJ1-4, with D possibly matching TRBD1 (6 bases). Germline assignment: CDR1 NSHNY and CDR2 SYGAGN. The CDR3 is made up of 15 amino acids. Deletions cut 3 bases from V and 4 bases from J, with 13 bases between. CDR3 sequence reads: CASSALQGDNERLFF. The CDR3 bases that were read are TGTGCCAGCAGTGCCCTACAGGGAGACAACGAA.

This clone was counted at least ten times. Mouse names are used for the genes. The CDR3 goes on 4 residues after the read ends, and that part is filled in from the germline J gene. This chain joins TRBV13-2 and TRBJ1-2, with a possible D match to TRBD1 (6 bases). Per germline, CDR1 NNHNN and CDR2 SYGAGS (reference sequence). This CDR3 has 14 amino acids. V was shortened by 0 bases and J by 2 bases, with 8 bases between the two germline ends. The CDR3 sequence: CASGDARGNSDYTF. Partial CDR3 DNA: TGTGCCAGCGGTGATGCGAGGGGGAACTCC.

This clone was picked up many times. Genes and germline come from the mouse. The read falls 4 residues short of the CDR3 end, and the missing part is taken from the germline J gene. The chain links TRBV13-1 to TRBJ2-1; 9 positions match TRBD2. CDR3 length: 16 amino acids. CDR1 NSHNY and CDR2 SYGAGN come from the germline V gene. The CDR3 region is CASSDAMGGRGAEQFF. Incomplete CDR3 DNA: TGTGCCAGCAGTGATGCAATGGGGGGGCGCGGGGCT.

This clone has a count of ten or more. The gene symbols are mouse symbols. CDR3 loop: CASSADWGSYEQYF. The sequenced CDR3 bases are TGTGCCAGCAGTGCGGACTGGGGAAGCTAT. The chain links TRBV13-1 to TRBJ2-7, with 9 bases matching TRBD2. The CDR3 goes on 4 residues after the read ends, and that part is filled in from the germline J gene. The V gene end was trimmed by 3 bases and the J gene end by 3 bases; junction bases not matched to a gene: 4. CDR3 length: 14 amino acids. Germline V lookup: CDR1 NSHNY, CDR2 SYGAGN.

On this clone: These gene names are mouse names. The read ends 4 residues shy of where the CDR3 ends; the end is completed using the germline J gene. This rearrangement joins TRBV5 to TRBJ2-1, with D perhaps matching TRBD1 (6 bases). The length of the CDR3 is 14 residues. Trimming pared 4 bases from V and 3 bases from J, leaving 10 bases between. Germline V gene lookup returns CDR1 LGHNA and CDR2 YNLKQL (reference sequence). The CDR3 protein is CASSPRDTYAEQFF. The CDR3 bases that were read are TGTGCCAGCAGCCCCCGGGACACCTATGCT.

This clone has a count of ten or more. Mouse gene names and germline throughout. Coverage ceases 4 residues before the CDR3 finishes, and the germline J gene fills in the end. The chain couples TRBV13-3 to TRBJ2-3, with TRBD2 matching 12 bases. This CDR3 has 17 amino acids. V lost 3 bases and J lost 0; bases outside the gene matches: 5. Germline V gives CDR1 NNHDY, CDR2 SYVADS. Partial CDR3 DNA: TGTGCCAGCAGTGGGGGACTGGGGGGCTATAGTGCAGAA. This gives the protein CASSGGLGGYSAE. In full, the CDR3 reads CASSGGLGGYSAETLYF.

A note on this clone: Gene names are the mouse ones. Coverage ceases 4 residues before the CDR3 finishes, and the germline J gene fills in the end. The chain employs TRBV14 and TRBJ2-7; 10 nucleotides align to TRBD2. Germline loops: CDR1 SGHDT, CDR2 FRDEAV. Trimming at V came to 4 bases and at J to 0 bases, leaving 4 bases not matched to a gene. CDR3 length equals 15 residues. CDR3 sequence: CASSQTGGSSYEQYF. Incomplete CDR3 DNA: TGTGCCAGCAGTCAGACTGGGGGGAGCTCCTAT.

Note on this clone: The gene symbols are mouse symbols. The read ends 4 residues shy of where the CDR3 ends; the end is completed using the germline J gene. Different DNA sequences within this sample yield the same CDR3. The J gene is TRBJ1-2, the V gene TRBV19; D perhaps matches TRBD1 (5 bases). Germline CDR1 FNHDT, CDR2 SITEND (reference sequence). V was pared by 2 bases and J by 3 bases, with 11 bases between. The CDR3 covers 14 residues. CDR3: CASSIRGGDSDYTF. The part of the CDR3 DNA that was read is TGTGCCAGCAGTATTCGGGGAGGGGACTCC.

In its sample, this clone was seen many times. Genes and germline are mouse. The CDR3 DNA, read in part, is TGTGCCAGCAGCCCCGGGACAGCCAACGAA. This gives the protein CASSPGTANE. The whole CDR3 sequence is CASSPGTANERLFF. The chain carries TRBV13-3 and TRBJ1-4, with 7 bases lining up with TRBD1. The DNA ends 4 residues before the CDR3 does, and the rest of the CDR3 is filled in from the germline J gene. From germline, CDR1 is NNHDY and CDR2 SYVADS. CDR3 size: 14 residues. V lost 5 bases and J lost 3; bases outside the gene matches: 4.

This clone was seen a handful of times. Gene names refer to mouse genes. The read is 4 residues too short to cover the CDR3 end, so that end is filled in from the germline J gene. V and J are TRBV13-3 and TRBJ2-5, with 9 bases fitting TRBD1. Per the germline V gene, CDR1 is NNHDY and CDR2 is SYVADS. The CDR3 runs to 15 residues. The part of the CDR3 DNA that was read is TGTGCCAGCAGTGATACAGGGGGCGCGAAAGAC. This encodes CASSDTGGAKD. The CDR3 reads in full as CASSDTGGAKDTQYF. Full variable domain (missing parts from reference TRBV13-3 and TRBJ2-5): EAAVTQSPRSKVAVTGGKVTLSCHQTNNHDYMYWYRQDTGHGLRLIHYSYVADSTEKGDIPDGYKASRPSQENFSLILELASLSQTAVYFCASSDTGGAKDTQYFGPGTRLLVL.

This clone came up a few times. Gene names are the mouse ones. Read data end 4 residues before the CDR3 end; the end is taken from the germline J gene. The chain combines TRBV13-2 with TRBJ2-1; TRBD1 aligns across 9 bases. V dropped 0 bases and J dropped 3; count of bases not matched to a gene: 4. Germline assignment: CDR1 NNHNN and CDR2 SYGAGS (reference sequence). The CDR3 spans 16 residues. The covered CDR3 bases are TGTGCCAGCGGTGATGCAGGGACAGGGATCTATGCT. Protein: CASGDAGTGIYA. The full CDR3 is CASGDAGTGIYAEQFF.

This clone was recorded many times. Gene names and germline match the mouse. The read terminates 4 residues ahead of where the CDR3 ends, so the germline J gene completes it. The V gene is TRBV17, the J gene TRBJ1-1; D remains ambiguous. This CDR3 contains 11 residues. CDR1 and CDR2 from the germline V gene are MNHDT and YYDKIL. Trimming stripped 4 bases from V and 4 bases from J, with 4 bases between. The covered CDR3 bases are TGTGCTAGCAGTACAGGCACA. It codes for CASSTGT. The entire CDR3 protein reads CASSTGTEVFF.

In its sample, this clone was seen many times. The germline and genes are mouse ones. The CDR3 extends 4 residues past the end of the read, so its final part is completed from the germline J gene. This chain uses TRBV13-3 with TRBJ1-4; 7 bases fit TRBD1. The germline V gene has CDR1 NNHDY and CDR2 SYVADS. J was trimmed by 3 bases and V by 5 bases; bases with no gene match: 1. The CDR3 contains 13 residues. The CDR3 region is CASRGQTNERLFF. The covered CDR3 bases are TGTGCCAGCAGGGGACAGACCAACGAA.

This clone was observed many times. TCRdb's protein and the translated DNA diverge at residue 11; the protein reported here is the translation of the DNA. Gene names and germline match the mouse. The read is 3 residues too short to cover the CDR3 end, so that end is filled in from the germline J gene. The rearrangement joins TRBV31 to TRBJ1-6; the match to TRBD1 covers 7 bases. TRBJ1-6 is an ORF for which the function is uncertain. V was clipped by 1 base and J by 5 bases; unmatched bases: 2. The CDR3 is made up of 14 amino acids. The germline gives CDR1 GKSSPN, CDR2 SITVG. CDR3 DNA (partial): TGTGCCTGGAGTCCGACAGGGCATAATTCGCCC. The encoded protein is CAWSPTGHNSP. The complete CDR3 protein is CAWSPTGHNSPLYF.

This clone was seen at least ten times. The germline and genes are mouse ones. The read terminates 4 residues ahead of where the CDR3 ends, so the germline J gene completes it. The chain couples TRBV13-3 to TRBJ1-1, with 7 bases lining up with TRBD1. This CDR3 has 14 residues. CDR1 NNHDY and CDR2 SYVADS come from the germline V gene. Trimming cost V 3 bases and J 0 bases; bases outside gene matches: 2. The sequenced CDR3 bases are TGTGCCAGCAGTGGGACAGGAAAGAACACA. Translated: CASSGTGKNT. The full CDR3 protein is CASSGTGKNTEVFF.

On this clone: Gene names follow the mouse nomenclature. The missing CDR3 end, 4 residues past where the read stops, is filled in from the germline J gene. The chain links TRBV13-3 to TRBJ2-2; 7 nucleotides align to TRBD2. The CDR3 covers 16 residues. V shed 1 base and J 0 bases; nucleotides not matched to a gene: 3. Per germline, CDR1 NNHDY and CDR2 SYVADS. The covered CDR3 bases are TGTGCCAGCAGTGATCCCCTGGGGGCAAACACCGGG. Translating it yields CASSDPLGANTG. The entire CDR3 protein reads CASSDPLGANTGQLYF.

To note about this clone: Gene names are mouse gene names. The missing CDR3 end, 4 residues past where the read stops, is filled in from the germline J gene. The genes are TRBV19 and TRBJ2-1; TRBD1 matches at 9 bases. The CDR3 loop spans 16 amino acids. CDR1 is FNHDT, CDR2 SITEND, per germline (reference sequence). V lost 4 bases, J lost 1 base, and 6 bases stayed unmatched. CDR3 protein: CASSPGTGRNYAEQFF. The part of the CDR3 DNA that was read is TGTGCCAGCAGTCCCGGGACAGGGAGAAACTATGCT.

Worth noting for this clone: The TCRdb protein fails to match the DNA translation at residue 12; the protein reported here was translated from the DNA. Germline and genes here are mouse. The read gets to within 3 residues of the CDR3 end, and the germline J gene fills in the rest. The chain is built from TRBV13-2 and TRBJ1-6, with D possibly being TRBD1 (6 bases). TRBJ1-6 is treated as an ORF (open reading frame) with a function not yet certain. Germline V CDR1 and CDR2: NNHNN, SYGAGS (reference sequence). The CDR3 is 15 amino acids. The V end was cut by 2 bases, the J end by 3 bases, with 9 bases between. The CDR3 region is CASGEGGLYNSPLYF. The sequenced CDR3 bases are TGTGCCAGCGGTGAGGGGGGGCTCTATAATTCGCCC.

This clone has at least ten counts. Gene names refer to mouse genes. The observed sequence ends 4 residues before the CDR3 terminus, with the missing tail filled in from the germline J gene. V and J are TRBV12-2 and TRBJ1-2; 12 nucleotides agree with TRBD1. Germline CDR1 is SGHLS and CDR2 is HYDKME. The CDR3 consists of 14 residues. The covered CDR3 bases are TGTGCCAGCTCTCTCGGGGACAGGGGGCGC. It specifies CASSLGDRGR. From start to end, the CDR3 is CASSLGDRGRDYTF.

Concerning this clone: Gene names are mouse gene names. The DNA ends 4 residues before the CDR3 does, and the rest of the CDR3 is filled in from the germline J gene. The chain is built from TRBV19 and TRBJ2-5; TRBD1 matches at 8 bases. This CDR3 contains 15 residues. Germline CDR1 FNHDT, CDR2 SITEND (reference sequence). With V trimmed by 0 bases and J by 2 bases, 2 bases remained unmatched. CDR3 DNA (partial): TGTGCCAGCAGTATAGTGGGGACAGGCCAAGAC. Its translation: CASSIVGTGQD. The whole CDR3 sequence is CASSIVGTGQDTQYF.